The 14 T cell receptor beta chains below all came from one sample that was sequenced in a study of radiotherapy plus CTLA-4 blockade in lung cancer. Sequencing used immunoSEQ multiplex PCR; TCRdb keeps in-frame clones, though not all of them. The sample yields approximately 77,000 clones, 78% seen once. Material: peripheral blood, obtained from a patient treated with radiotherapy plus ipilimumab. The receptor source for this set is a human donor with non-small cell lung cancer whose response to radiotherapy plus ipilimumab could not be evaluated. Some clones in this sample may be carry-over from other donors' samples.

The CDR3 reads CASSPQASQETQYF. DNA for the CDR3: TGTGCCAGCTCACCACAGGCTAGCCAAGAGACCCAGTACTTC. The rearrangement links TRBV18 to TRBJ2-5, with unresolved D. Germline V lookup: CDR1 KGHSH, CDR2 LQKENI. The CDR3 contains 14 residues. The V end was cut by 1 base, the J end by 1 base, with 7 bases between. Full variable domain (missing parts from reference TRBV18 and TRBJ2-5): NAGVMQNPRHLVRRRGQEARLRCSPMKGHSHVYWYRQLPEEGLKFMVYLQKENIIDESGMPKERFSAEFPKEGPSILRIQQVVRGDSAAYFCASSPQASQETQYFGPGTRLLVL.

V and J are TRBV5-4 and TRBJ2-3, with 11 positions matching TRBD2. Trimming took 4 bases from V and 2 from J; bases not matched to a gene: 6. Germline V gene sequence: CDR1 SGHNT, CDR2 YYREEE (reference sequence). This CDR3 is built from 16 residues. The CDR3 DNA follows: TGTGCCAGCAGCCTAGCTAGCGGGGGGTTCACAGATACGCAGTATTTT. As protein: CASSLASGGFTDTQYF.

The J gene is TRBJ2-3, the V gene TRBV7-2, with 15 positions matching TRBD2. V lost 6 bases and J lost 7; bases outside the gene matches: 8. Germline-derived CDR1 and CDR2 are SGHTA and FQGNSA. The CDR3 has 16 residues. The CDR3: CASREPGLAGGNTQYF. DNA of the CDR3: TGTGCCAGCAGGGAACCGGGACTAGCGGGGGGAAATACGCAGTATTTT.

V is TRBV28 and J is TRBJ1-5; TRBD1 aligns across 11 bases. V lost 3 bases, J lost 6 bases, and 7 bases stayed unmatched. The CDR3 totals 16 residues. Per the germline V gene, CDR1 is MDHEN and CDR2 is SYDVKM. CDR3 amino acids: CASSLIGQGATQPQHF. The CDR3 nucleotides are TGTGCCAGCAGTTTGATAGGACAGGGGGCTACTCAGCCCCAGCATTTT. The full variable domain, rest sourced from reference TRBV28 and TRBJ1-5, is DVKVTQSSRYLVKRTGEKVFLECVQDMDHENMFWYRQDPGLGLRLIYFSYDVKMKEKGDIPEGYSVSREKKERFSLILESASTNQTSMYLCASSLIGQGATQPQHFGDGTRLSIL.

The J gene is TRBJ2-1, the V gene TRBV4-3; weak D call: TRBD1 (6 bases). CDR1 LGHNA and CDR2 YSLEER come from the germline V gene. This CDR3 comprises 13 residues. The V end lost 3 bases, the J end lost 6 bases, and 9 bases lay between the germline ends. CDR3 bases: TGCGCCAGCAGCCACGAACAGGGCAATGAGCAGTTCTTC. It encodes CASSHEQGNEQFF.

The chain carries TRBV19 and TRBJ1-1; 7 bases fit TRBD1. Looked up from germline, CDR1 is LNHDA and CDR2 is SQIVND (reference sequence). V trimming: 2 bases; J trimming: 7 bases; junction bases outside the gene matches: 4. The CDR3 runs 13 residues. CDR3 loop: CASSIRTGREAFF. CDR3 in DNA: TGTGCCAGTAGTATACGGACAGGACGTGAAGCTTTCTTT.

This clone appeared once. The genes are TRBV28 and TRBJ1-2, with D hard to call. The CDR3 runs to 13 residues. In germline, CDR1 is MDHEN, CDR2 SYDVKM. Trimming took off 6 bases at V and 6 bases at J, with 14 bases between the two ends. The CDR3 DNA follows: TGTGCCAGCAGACCGCTCCTAAGAGATGGCTACACCTTC. Translating it yields CASRPLLRDGYTF.

The V call is TRBV5-8, the J call TRBJ1-5; D gene unclear. The CDR3 has 15 residues. Trimming removed 0 bases from V and 0 bases from J, with 7 bases in between. Germline lookup yields CDR1 SGHTS and CDR2 YDEGEE. CDR3 loop: CASSLGVYSNQPQHF. The CDR3 DNA is TGTGCCAGCAGCTTGGGTGTTTATAGCAATCAGCCCCAGCATTTT.

In the case of this clone: Mismatch with germline at one junction end may stem from a read error. The chain links TRBV28 to TRBJ1-2; 7 bases align to TRBD1. The CDR3 totals 16 residues. Germline values: CDR1 MDHEN, CDR2 SYDVKM. In nucleotides, the CDR3 is TGTGCCAGCAGTTCCCCGACAGGGCACGGGAACTATGGCTGCACCTTC. The encoded protein is CASSSPTGHGNYGCTF.

This sequence joins TRBV7-2 and TRBJ1-3, with D perhaps matching TRBD1 (6 bases). This CDR3 contains 16 residues. V was cut by 6 bases and J by 4 bases, with 19 bases left in between. Germline V gives CDR1 SGHTA, CDR2 FQGNSA. For the CDR3, the DNA is TGTGCCAGCAGACGCGATACAGGGTCCTCAGGAAACACCATATATTTT. It encodes CASRRDTGSSGNTIYF.

The rearrangement uses TRBV7-2 and TRBJ2-2, with 7 bases identical to TRBD2. The CDR3 has 16 residues. The trim removed 1 base at V and 2 bases at J, leaving 4 bases unmatched. The germline V gene has CDR1 SGHTA and CDR2 FQGNSA. Written as DNA, the CDR3 is TGTGCCAGCAGCTTAGGCGCTAGCGGAAACACCGGGGAGCTGTTTTTT. Protein: CASSLGASGNTGELFF.

The chain employs TRBV27 and TRBJ2-1, with 12 positions matching TRBD2. With 5 bases clipped from V and 0 bases from J, the junction kept 17 bases outside the gene matches. Germline values: CDR1 MNHEY, CDR2 SMNVEV (reference sequence). The CDR3 loop spans 21 amino acids. The CDR3 is CASSPDSTSGGPRSSYNEQFF. In DNA form, the CDR3 reads TGTGCCAGCAGTCCCGATTCGACTAGCGGGGGCCCAAGGAGCTCCTACAATGAGCAGTTCTTC.

This rearrangement joins TRBV25-1 to TRBJ1-5; D gene uncertain. The CDR3 loop spans 14 amino acids. CDR1 is MGHDK and CDR2 is SYGVNS in the germline V gene. Trimming pared 4 bases from V and 7 bases from J, leaving 14 bases between. CDR3 nucleotide sequence: TGTGCCAGCAGTGCCACGTCCGCGGGGCAGCCCCAGCATTTT. Amino acids: CASSATSAGQPQHF.

This clone came up a few times. The rearrangement joins TRBV4-3 to TRBJ1-3; TRBD1 agrees at 7 bases. Germline assignment: CDR1 LGHNA and CDR2 YSLEER. The trim removed 0 bases at V and 4 bases at J, leaving 6 bases unmatched. The CDR3 covers 16 residues. The CDR3 DNA follows: TGCGCCAGCAGCCAAGATTCCCTCAGGGGGGGAAACACCATATATTTT. Its translation: CASSQDSLRGGNTIYF.